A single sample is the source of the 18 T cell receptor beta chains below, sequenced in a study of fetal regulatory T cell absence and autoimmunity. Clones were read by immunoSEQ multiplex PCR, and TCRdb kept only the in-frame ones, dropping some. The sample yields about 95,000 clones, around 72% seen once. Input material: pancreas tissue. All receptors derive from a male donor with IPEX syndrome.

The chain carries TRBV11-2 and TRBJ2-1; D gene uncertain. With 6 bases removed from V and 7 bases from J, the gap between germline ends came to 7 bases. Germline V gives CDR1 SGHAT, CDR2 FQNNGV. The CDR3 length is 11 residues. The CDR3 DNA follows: TGTGCCAGCAGGAATGTGAATGAGCAGTTCTTC. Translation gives CASRNVNEQFF.

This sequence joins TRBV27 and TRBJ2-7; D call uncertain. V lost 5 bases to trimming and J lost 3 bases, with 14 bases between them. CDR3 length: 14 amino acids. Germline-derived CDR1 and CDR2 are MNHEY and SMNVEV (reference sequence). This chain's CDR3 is CASSAFTTGYEQYF. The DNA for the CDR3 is TGTGCCAGCAGTGCCTTTACGACGGGCTACGAGCAGTACTTC.

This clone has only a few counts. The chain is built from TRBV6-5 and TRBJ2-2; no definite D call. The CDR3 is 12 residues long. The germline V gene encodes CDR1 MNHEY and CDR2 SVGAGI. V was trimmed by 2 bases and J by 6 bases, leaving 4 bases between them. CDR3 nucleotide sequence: TGTGCCAGCAGTTACGGGGCCGGGGAGCTGTTTTTT. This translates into CASSYGAGELFF.

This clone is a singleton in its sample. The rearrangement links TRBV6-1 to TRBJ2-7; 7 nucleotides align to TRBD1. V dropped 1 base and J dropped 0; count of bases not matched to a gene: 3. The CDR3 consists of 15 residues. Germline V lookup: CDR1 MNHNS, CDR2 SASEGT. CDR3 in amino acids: CASSEGGTVSYEQYF. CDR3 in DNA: TGTGCCAGCAGTGAAGGTGGGACAGTCTCCTACGAGCAGTACTTC.

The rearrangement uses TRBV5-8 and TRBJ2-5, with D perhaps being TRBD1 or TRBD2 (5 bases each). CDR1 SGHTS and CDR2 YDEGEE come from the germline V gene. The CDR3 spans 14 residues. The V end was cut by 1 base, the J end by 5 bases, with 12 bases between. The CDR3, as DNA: TGTGCCAGCAGCTTGTGGGACCGAGGGGAGACCCAGTACTTC. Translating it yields CASSLWDRGETQYF. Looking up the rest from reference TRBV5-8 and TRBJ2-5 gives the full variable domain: EAGVTQSPTHLIKTRGQQATLRCSPISGHTSVYWYQQALGLGLQFLLWYDEGEERNRGNFPPRFSGRQFPNYSSELNVNALELEDSALYLCASSLWDRGETQYFGPGTRLLVL.

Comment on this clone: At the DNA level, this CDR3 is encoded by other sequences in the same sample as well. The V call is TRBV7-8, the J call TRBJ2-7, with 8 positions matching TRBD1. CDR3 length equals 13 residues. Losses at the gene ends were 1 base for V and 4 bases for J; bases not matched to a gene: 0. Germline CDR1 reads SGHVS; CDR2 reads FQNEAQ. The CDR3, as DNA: TGTGCCAGCAGCTTAGACAGGGGGTACGAGCAGTACTTC. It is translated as CASSLDRGYEQYF.

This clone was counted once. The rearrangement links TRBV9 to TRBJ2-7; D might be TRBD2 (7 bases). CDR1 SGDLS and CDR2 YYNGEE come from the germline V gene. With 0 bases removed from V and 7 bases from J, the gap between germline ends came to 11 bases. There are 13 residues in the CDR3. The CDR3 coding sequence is TGTGCCAGCAGCGTAGGGACTAGGGGGGAGCAGTACTTC. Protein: CASSVGTRGEQYF.

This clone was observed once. The CDR3 DNA sequence: TGCGCCAGCAGCCAAGATAATTGGGGGGGGCTGGGGGAGCAGTACTTC. Translation gives CASSQDNWGGLGEQYF. The rearrangement uses TRBV4-3 and TRBJ2-7, with a possible D match to TRBD2 (7 bases). The CDR3 has 16 residues. CDR1 and CDR2 from the germline V gene are LGHNA and YSLEER. V was cut by 0 bases and J by 7 bases, with 19 bases left in between.

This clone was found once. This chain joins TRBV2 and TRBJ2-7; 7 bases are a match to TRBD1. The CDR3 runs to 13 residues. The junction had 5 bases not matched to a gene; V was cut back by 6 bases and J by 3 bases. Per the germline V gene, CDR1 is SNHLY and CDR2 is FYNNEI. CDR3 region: CASRPTGVYEQYF. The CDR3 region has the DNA TGTGCCAGCAGGCCAACAGGGGTCTACGAGCAGTACTTC. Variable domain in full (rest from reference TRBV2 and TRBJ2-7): EPEVTQTPSHQVTQMGQEVILRCVPISNHLYFYWYRQILGQKVEFLVSFYNNEISEKSEIFDDQFSVERPDGSNFTLKIRSTKLEDSAMYFCASRPTGVYEQYFGPGTRLTVT.

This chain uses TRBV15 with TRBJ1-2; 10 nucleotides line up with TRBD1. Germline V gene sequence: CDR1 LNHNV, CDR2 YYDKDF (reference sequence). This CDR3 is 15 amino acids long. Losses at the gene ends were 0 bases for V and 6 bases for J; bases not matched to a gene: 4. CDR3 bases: TGTGCCACCAGCAGAGATCCGACAGGGGGCGATGGCTACACCTTC. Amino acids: CATSRDPTGGDGYTF.

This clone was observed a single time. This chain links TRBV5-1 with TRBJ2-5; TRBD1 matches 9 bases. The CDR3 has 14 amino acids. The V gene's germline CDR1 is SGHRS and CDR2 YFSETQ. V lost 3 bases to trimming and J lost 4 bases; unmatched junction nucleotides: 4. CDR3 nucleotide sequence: TGCGCCAGCAGCTCGGAGACAGGGGGAGAGACCCAGTACTTC. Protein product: CASSSETGGETQYF.

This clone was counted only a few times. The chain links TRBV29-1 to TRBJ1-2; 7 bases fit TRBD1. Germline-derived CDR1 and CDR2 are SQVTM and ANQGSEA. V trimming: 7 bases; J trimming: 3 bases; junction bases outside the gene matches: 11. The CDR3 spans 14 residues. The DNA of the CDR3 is TGCAGCGCCTGGGCAGACAGGGAGGACTATGGCTACACCTTC. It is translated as CSAWADREDYGYTF.

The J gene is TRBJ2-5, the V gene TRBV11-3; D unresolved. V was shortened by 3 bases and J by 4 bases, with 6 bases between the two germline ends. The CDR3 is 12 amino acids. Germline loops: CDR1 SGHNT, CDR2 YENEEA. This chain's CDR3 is CASSFFGETQYF. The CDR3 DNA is TGTGCCAGCAGCTTTTTTGGAGAGACCCAGTACTTC.

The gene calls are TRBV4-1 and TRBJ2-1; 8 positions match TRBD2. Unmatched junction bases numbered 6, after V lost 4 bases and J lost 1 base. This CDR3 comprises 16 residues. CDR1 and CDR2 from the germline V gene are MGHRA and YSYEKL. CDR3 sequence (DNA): TGCGCCAGCAGCCTTGTGCCGGGGGGGTCCTACAATGAGCAGTTCTTC. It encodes CASSLVPGGSYNEQFF.

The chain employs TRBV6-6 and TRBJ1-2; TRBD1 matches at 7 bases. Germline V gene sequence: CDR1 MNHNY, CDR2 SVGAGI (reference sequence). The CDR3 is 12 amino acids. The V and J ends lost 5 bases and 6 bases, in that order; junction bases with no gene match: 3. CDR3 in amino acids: CASSGQGDGYTF. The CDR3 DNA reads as TGTGCCAGCAGTGGCCAGGGGGATGGCTACACCTTC.

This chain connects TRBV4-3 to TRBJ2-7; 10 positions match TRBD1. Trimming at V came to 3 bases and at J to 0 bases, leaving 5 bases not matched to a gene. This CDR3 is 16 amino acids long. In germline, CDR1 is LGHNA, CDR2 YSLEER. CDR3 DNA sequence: TGCGCCAGCAGCCAGGGGACAGGGGCTTTCTCCTACGAGCAGTACTTC. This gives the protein CASSQGTGAFSYEQYF.

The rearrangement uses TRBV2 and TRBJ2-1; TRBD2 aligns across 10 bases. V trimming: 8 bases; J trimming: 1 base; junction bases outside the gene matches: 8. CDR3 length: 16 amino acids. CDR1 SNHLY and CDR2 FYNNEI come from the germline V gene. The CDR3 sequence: CASYHPGLASYNEQFF. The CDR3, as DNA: TGTGCCAGCTATCACCCGGGACTAGCGTCCTACAATGAGCAGTTCTTC.

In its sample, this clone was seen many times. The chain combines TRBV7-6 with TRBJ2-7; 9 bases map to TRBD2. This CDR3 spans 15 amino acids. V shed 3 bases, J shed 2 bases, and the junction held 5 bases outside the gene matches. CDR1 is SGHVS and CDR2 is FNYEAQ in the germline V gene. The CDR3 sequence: CASSFEVAGAYEQYF. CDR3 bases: TGTGCCAGCAGCTTTGAGGTAGCGGGGGCCTACGAGCAGTACTTC.